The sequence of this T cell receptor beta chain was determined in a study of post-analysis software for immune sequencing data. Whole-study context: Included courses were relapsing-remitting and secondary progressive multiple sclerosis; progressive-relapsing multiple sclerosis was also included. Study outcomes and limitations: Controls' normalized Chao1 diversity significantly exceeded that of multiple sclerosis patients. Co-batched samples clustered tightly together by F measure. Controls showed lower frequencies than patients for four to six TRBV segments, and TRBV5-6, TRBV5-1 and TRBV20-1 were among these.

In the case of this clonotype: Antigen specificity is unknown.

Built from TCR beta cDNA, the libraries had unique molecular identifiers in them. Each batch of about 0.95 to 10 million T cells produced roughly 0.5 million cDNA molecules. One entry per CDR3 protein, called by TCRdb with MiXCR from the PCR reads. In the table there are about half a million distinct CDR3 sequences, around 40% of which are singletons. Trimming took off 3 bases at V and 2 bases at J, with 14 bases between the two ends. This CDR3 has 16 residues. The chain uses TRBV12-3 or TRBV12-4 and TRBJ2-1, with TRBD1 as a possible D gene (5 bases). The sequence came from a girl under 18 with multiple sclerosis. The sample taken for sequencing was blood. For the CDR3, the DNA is TGTGCCAGCAGTTTGTTAGGGGCCGGCCCCTACAATGAGCAGTTCTTC. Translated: CASSLLGAGPYNEQFF.